Below are 29 T cell receptor beta chains sequenced from a single sample in a study of cytomegalovirus exposure and HLA in healthy donors. PCR primers comprised 60 Vbeta and 13 Jbeta primers. The assay was immunoSEQ multiplex PCR, and TCRdb's table has in-frame clones only and misses some. The sample has 130,000 or so clones; about 76% are singletons. Sequencing was carried out using PBMCs. Receptors originate from a man aged 35 to 55 in good health and CMV-seropositive.

This clone was detected a few times. The chain recombines TRBV27 with TRBJ1-6, with TRBD1 matching over 7 bases. Looked up from germline, CDR1 is MNHEY and CDR2 is SMNVEV (reference sequence). With V trimmed by 1 base and J by 7 bases, 13 bases remained unmatched. The CDR3 consists of 18 residues. The CDR3 spells CASSLYPPIDRDNSPLHF. The DNA for the CDR3 is TGTGCCAGCAGTTTATACCCCCCGATCGACAGGGACAATTCACCCCTCCACTTT.

The rearrangement links TRBV10-3 to TRBJ2-1; D perhaps matches TRBD1 (6 bases). Per the germline V gene, CDR1 is ENHRY and CDR2 is SYGVKD. The CDR3 length is 13 residues. V gave up 9 bases and J gave up 4 bases, with 13 bases separating them. The CDR3 region is CAIRTVGYNEQFF. DNA for the CDR3: TGTGCCATTCGGACAGTTGGGTACAATGAGCAGTTCTTC.

The J gene is TRBJ1-5, the V gene TRBV6-5, with D perhaps matching TRBD1 (5 bases). This CDR3 is built from 13 residues. The V end lost 5 bases, the J end lost 4 bases, and 9 bases lay between the germline ends. Germline V gives CDR1 MNHEY, CDR2 SVGAGI. In nucleotides, the CDR3 is TGTGCCAGCAGTCCTCGGGGGAATCAGCCCCAGCATTTT. It yields the protein CASSPRGNQPQHF.

The CDR3 DNA sequence: TGTGCCAGCAGTAACCTAGCGGGGGGACGGGAGACCCAGTACTTC. As protein: CASSNLAGGRETQYF. V usage is TRBV2 and J usage is TRBJ2-5, with 11 bases that match TRBD2. The ends lost 5 bases at V and 5 bases at J; junction bases unmatched: 7. Germline values: CDR1 SNHLY, CDR2 FYNNEI. The CDR3 length is 15 residues.

The gene calls are TRBV4-1 and TRBJ1-1; the D is unclear. The CDR3 contains 12 residues. Trimming took off 5 bases at V and 11 bases at J, with 15 bases between the two ends. Germline CDR1 MGHRA, CDR2 YSYEKL. CDR3 in amino acids: CASSTSQAEAFF. In DNA, the CDR3 is TGCGCCAGCAGCACTTCCCAAGCGGAGGCTTTCTTT.

The gene calls are TRBV5-6 and TRBJ2-7, with D unresolved. The CDR3 loop spans 15 amino acids. V lost 6 bases and J 0 bases, leaving 16 bases between the germline ends. Germline CDR1 reads SGHDT; CDR2 reads YYEEEE. For the CDR3, the DNA is TGTGCCAGCACCCTTACTACATTGAGCTCCTACGAGCAGTACTTC. Amino acid sequence: CASTLTTLSSYEQYF.

Only a few counts were recorded for this clone. CDR3 DNA: TGTGCCAGCAGTGAATTAGACACCGGGGAGCTGTTTTTT. This translates into CASSELDTGELFF. This rearrangement joins TRBV6-1 to TRBJ2-2, with D uncertain. Germline V CDR1 and CDR2: MNHNS, SASEGT. V gave up 2 bases and J gave up 3 bases, with 4 bases separating them. The CDR3 loop spans 13 amino acids.

The chain has TRBV6-5 and TRBJ1-1; D unresolved. This CDR3 contains 13 residues. V lost 5 bases, J lost 1 base, and 8 bases lay in between. Germline V gives CDR1 MNHEY, CDR2 SVGAGI. DNA of the CDR3: TGTGCCAGCAGTGCGCCGCGGAACACTGAAGCTTTCTTT. Its protein product is CASSAPRNTEAFF.

The CDR3 loop reads CASSGGKTNTGELFF. The CDR3 DNA reads TGTGCCAGCAGTGGAGGCAAGACGAACACCGGGGAGCTGTTTTTT. V usage is TRBV25-1 and J usage is TRBJ2-2; D ambiguous. This CDR3 comprises 15 residues. The V gene lost 4 bases and the J gene lost 0 bases, with 9 bases spanning the gap. Per germline, CDR1 MGHDK and CDR2 SYGVNS.

This clone has only a few counts. The chain couples TRBV6-5 to TRBJ1-1, with TRBD1 matching over 7 bases. Germline V gene sequence: CDR1 MNHEY, CDR2 SVGAGI. This CDR3 spans 14 amino acids. V lost 6 bases, J lost 3 bases, and 7 bases stayed unmatched. The CDR3, as DNA: TGTGCCAGCAGATTTGGACAGGACTACACTGAAGCTTTCTTT. Encoded protein: CASRFGQDYTEAFF.

This clone came up a few times. The rearrangement joins TRBV19 to TRBJ2-5, with D possibly TRBD1 on 6 matching bases. This CDR3 is built from 13 residues. V was clipped by 6 bases and J by 2 bases, with 10 bases between them. CDR1 is LNHDA and CDR2 is SQIVND in the germline V gene (reference sequence). The CDR3 DNA reads TGTGCCAGTAGGGACCAGGGGCAAGAGACCCAGTACTTC. Translated, it gives CASRDQGQETQYF. The full variable domain, its missing parts supplied by reference TRBV19 and TRBJ2-5, is DGGITQSPKYLFRKEGQNVTLSCEQNLNHDAMYWYRQDPGQGLRLIYYSQIVNDFQKGDIAEGYSVSREKKESFPLTVTSAQKNPTAFYLCASRDQGQETQYFGPGTRLLVL.

Only a few counts were recorded for this clone. This chain links TRBV2 with TRBJ2-7, with D perhaps matching TRBD1 (6 bases). The CDR3 runs to 17 residues. Germline-derived CDR1 and CDR2 are SNHLY and FYNNEI. The germline V and J ends were trimmed by 0 bases and 4 bases, with 19 bases remaining between them. The CDR3 here is CASSEAQRTEFLYEQYF. Here the CDR3 DNA reads TGTGCCAGCAGTGAAGCGCAAAGGACAGAGTTCCTATACGAGCAGTACTTC. Combining the CDR3 with reference TRBV2 and TRBJ2-7 gives the whole variable domain EPEVTQTPSHQVTQMGQEVILRCVPISNHLYFYWYRQILGQKVEFLVSFYNNEISEKSEIFDDQFSVERPDGSNFTLKIRSTKLEDSAMYFCASSEAQRTEFLYEQYFGPGTRLTVT.

This rearrangement joins TRBV27 to TRBJ1-5; TRBD1 matches 11 bases. Germline CDR1 and CDR2: MNHEY and SMNVEV (reference sequence). The junction had 8 bases not matched to a gene; V was cut back by 4 bases and J by 6 bases. The CDR3 spans 16 residues. For the CDR3, the DNA is TGTGCCAGCAGTTCCTCCGGGACAGGGGGGGTTCAGCCCCAGCATTTT. Protein sequence: CASSSSGTGGVQPQHF.

The chain couples TRBV29-1 to TRBJ2-5; D is ambiguous. V was shortened by 8 bases and J by 5 bases, with 12 bases between the two germline ends. The CDR3 sequence is 11 residues long. CDR1 and CDR2 from the germline V gene are SQVTM and ANQGSEA. The CDR3 sequence is CSPRLPETQYF. CDR3 coding DNA: TGCAGCCCGCGGCTTCCGGAGACCCAGTACTTC.

The chain joins TRBV28 to TRBJ1-5; D unclear. Between the trimmed V and J ends, which lost 2 bases and 9 bases, there was a span of 11 bases. CDR3 length: 13 amino acids. Looked up from germline, CDR1 is MDHEN and CDR2 is SYDVKM. This CDR3 reads CASSLRRDGPQHF. CDR3 bases: TGTGCCAGCAGTTTACGGCGGGATGGGCCCCAGCATTTT.

The CDR3 nucleotides read TGCGCCAGCAGCTTCGGGCTTAGCGGGGGAAGCACAGATACGCAGTATTTT. As protein: CASSFGLSGGSTDTQYF. The rearrangement uses TRBV5-1 and TRBJ2-3, with 9 bases matching TRBD2. The CDR3 has 17 amino acids. With V trimmed by 2 bases and J by 0 bases, 7 bases remained unmatched. The germline V gene encodes CDR1 SGHRS and CDR2 YFSETQ.

The genes are TRBV30 and TRBJ1-1; D is perhaps TRBD1 (6 bases). The CDR3 runs 14 residues. The germline CDR1 and CDR2 sequences are GTSNPN and SVGIG (reference sequence). V was shortened by 8 bases and J by 4 bases, with 20 bases between the two germline ends. The CDR3 loop is CALRRDTRGTEAFF. CDR3 nucleotide sequence: TGTGCCCTAAGAAGGGACACCCGGGGCACTGAAGCTTTCTTT. The full variable domain, in which reference TRBV30 and TRBJ1-1 provide the parts outside the CDR3, is SQTIHQWPATLVQPVGSPLSLECTVEGTSNPNLYWYRQAAGRGLQLLFYSVGIGQISSEVPQNLSASRPQDRQFILSSKKLLLSDSGFYLCALRRDTRGTEAFFGQGTRLTVV.

V and J are TRBV6-1 and TRBJ1-4; D ambiguous. This CDR3 has 16 amino acids. Germline CDR1 reads MNHNS; CDR2 reads SASEGT. The ends were cut back, 1 base at V and 4 bases at J, with 13 bases in the middle. CDR3 DNA: TGTGCCAGCAGTGAAGGTTACGGAGCCATTAATGAAAAACTGTTTTTT. Translation gives CASSEGYGAINEKLFF.

Here the CDR3 DNA reads TGTGCCAGTAGTCCGGGCGGGGAAAAACTGTTTTTT. As protein: CASSPGGEKLFF. This rearrangement joins TRBV19 to TRBJ1-4; D is unclear. Per the germline V gene, CDR1 is LNHDA and CDR2 is SQIVND (reference sequence). The ends were cut back, 5 bases at V and 8 bases at J, with 9 bases in the middle. The CDR3 sequence is 12 residues long. The entire variable domain, with the rest obtained from reference TRBV19 and TRBJ1-4, is as follows: DGGITQSPKYLFRKEGQNVTLSCEQNLNHDAMYWYRQDPGQGLRLIYYSQIVNDFQKGDIAEGYSVSREKKESFPLTVTSAQKNPTAFYLCASSPGGEKLFFGSGTQLSVL.

The rearrangement joins TRBV5-1 to TRBJ2-4, with 9 bases lining up with TRBD1. Looked up from germline, CDR1 is SGHRS and CDR2 is YFSETQ. After removal of 2 bases from V and 7 bases from J, the junction contained 1 base not matched to a gene. This CDR3 has 13 residues. The CDR3 nucleotides are TGCGCCAGCAGCTTTGGACAGGGGAACATTCAGTACTTC. Amino acids: CASSFGQGNIQYF.

This chain uses TRBV2 with TRBJ2-7; 9 bases align to TRBD1. The V and J ends lost 6 bases and 4 bases, in that order; junction bases with no gene match: 4. The CDR3 extends over 13 amino acids. The germline V gene encodes CDR1 SNHLY and CDR2 FYNNEI. The CDR3 protein is CASSRDRVYEQYF. Here the CDR3 DNA reads TGTGCCAGCAGCCGGGACAGGGTTTACGAGCAGTACTTC.

The chain uses TRBV5-4 and TRBJ2-6; TRBD1 aligns across 9 bases. This CDR3 region has 20 residues. Germline lookup yields CDR1 SGHNT and CDR2 YYREEE (reference sequence). V lost 4 bases and J lost 1; bases outside the gene matches: 15. CDR3 loop: CASSPRGTGSPDSGANVLTF. The CDR3 DNA reads as TGTGCCAGCAGCCCGCGGGGGACAGGGAGCCCCGATTCTGGGGCCAACGTCCTGACTTTC.

This chain joins TRBV28 and TRBJ2-7; 7 bases fit TRBD2. There are 14 residues in the CDR3. CDR1 is MDHEN and CDR2 is SYDVKM in the germline V gene. V was pared by 3 bases and J by 6 bases, with 8 bases of the junction left unmatched. The CDR3 loop reads CASSFGTTAVEQYF. The CDR3, as DNA: TGTGCCAGCAGTTTTGGGACTACAGCGGTCGAGCAGTACTTC.

This clone appeared a few times. This chain joins TRBV7-6 and TRBJ2-5, with 8 nucleotides matching TRBD1. The CDR3 has 13 residues. Losses at the gene ends were 5 bases for V and 9 bases for J; bases not matched to a gene: 8. Germline CDR1 and CDR2: SGHVS and FNYEAQ. The CDR3 nucleotides read TGTGCCAGCAGCACAGGACAGGGTTTTTCCCAGTACTTC. Translation: CASSTGQGFSQYF.

This rearrangement joins TRBV28 to TRBJ2-7; D possibly corresponds to TRBD1 (6 bases). There are 14 residues in the CDR3. Germline CDR1 is MDHEN and CDR2 is SYDVKM. The V and J ends lost 3 bases and 3 bases respectively, with 12 bases between them. The CDR3 sequence is CASSFTGSNYEQYF. As DNA, the CDR3 is TGTGCCAGCAGTTTCACAGGGAGCAACTACGAGCAGTACTTC.

The chain couples TRBV4-2 to TRBJ1-4; D call uncertain. The CDR3 length is 13 residues. The V and J ends lost 0 bases and 7 bases respectively, with 6 bases between them. The germline V gene has CDR1 LGHNA and CDR2 YNFKEQ. CDR3 nucleotides: TGTGCCAGCAGCCAAGATGAGAGTGAAAAACTGTTTTTT. It specifies CASSQDESEKLFF.

V gene TRBV5-6 combines with J gene TRBJ2-3, with D perhaps matching TRBD2 (5 bases). Trimming shortened V by 3 bases and J by 3 bases, and 11 bases separated the two germline ends. In germline, CDR1 is SGHDT, CDR2 YYEEEE. This CDR3 contains 14 residues. CDR3 sequence: CASSSGVLTDTQYF. Here the CDR3 DNA reads TGTGCCAGCAGCTCCGGGGTTTTAACAGATACGCAGTATTTT.

The gene calls are TRBV15 and TRBJ1-4; 8 bases align to TRBD1. Germline-derived CDR1 and CDR2 are LNHNV and YYDKDF (reference sequence). The length of the CDR3 is 19 residues. Unmatched junction bases numbered 11, after V lost 0 bases and J lost 2 bases. CDR3 in DNA: TGTGCCACCAGCAGAGACGGTAAACAGGGGGGCTCCACTAATGAAAAACTGTTTTTT. Its protein is CATSRDGKQGGSTNEKLFF.

The chain combines TRBV4-1 with TRBJ2-3, with 8 bases matching TRBD2. This CDR3 is 17 amino acids long. Germline V CDR1 and CDR2: MGHRA, YSYEKL. V was clipped by 0 bases and J by 3 bases; unmatched bases: 8. The CDR3 DNA reads TGCGCCAGCAGCCAAGACCGAGGCGGGAGGTTGACAGATACGCAGTATTTT. Amino acid sequence: CASSQDRGGRLTDTQYF.